This T cell receptor beta chain was documented in a study of blood T cell repertoires in COVID-19. Looking at the study overall: Sites across the United States, Italy and Spain contributed samples from acute and convalescent COVID-19. T cells, B-cell-depleted T cells, or PBMCs provided the cDNA or gDNA that served as material.

Study processing details: Scientists estimated how many nucleated cells there were by amplifying reference gene primers. Profiling relied on immunoSEQ multiplex PCR, and the TCRdb table lists in-frame clones only, not all of them. For V, J and clone size, that table is used; D and trimming come from the DNA. The repertoire holds around 160,000 clones, with 80% to 90% as singletons. The CDR3 loop spans 15 amino acids. Between the trimmed V and J ends, which lost 5 bases and 0 bases, there was a span of 11 bases. Germline CDR1 SGHTA, CDR2 FQGNSA. The TCR originated in a human donor with acute or convalescent COVID-19. The donor label of this sample is uncertain. Material for sequencing was peripheral blood. The chain couples TRBV7-2 to TRBJ1-5, with D perhaps matching TRBD1 (5 bases). This CDR3 is CASSLGGNSNQPQHF. The CDR3 nucleotides are TGTGCCAGCAGCCTCGGGGGGAATAGCAATCAGCCCCAGCATTTT.